Following are 7 T cell receptor beta chains from one sample sequenced in a study of regulatory T cells in long-lasting Graves disease. Time point specified: newly diagnosed GD, antithyroid drugs for less than 3 months. Generation of the TCR library employed RNA extracted from PBMCs. Both iRepertoire HTBI primers and Arm-PCR of CDR3 regions were used to build the TCR beta libraries. One entry per CDR3 protein results from TCRdb running MiXCR on the multiplex PCR reads. The sample lists more than 400,000 distinct CDR3 sequences, 15% to 20% seen once, with more than 9% in the top ten. These same records also appear under a second study, on T cells in Graves' hyperthyroidism and ophthalmopathy.

The sample consisted of peripheral blood mononuclear cells (PBMCs), taken at new diagnosis, from a patient treated with antithyroid drugs. Receptors originate from a man aged 35-49 years with Graves disease.

This clonotype was detected a few times. V usage is TRBV19 and J usage is TRBJ1-2; tentatively, D is TRBD1 (6 bases). The length of the CDR3 is 13 residues. Trimming shortened V by 8 bases and J by 3 bases, and 13 bases separated the two germline ends. Germline values: CDR1 LNHDA, CDR2 SQIVND (reference sequence). The CDR3 loop is CASAGTYDYGYTF. In DNA, the CDR3 is TGTGCCAGTGCCGGGACATACGACTATGGCTACACCTTC.

This rearrangement joins TRBV5-1 to TRBJ1-3; D ambiguous. This CDR3 region has 13 residues. Germline values: CDR1 SGHRS, CDR2 YFSETQ. Between the trimmed V and J ends, which lost 0 bases and 2 bases, there was a span of 3 bases. The CDR3 is CASSLVTGNTIYF. CDR3 sequence (DNA): TGCGCCAGCAGCTTGGTTACTGGAAACACCATATATTTT.

The chain joins TRBV5-1 to TRBJ2-5; weak D call: TRBD2 (7 bases). The CDR3 is 14 amino acids. The ends were cut back, 4 bases at V and 4 bases at J, with 14 bases in the middle. CDR1 SGHRS and CDR2 YFSETQ come from the germline V gene. The CDR3, as DNA: TGCGCCAGCAGCCCCGGACTAGGGGGAGAGACCCAGTACTTC. Translated, it gives CASSPGLGGETQYF. The entire variable domain, with the rest obtained from reference TRBV5-1 and TRBJ2-5, is as follows: KAGVTQTPRYLIKTRGQQVTLSCSPISGHRSVSWYQQTPGQGLQFLFEYFSETQRNKGNFPGRFSGRQFSNSRSEMNVSTLELGDSALYLCASSPGLGGETQYFGPGTRLLVL.

Comments on this clonotype: This may come from a read error, since a much larger clone is one base off. This chain uses TRBV2 with TRBJ2-2; 11 nucleotides agree with TRBD2. This CDR3 has 15 amino acids. CDR1 is SNHLY, CDR2 FYNNEI, per germline. The CDR3 DNA is TGTGCCAGCAGTGAGAAACTAGCGGGAGCCGGGCAGCTGTTTTTT. Amino acid sequence: CASSEKLAGAGQLFF.

This clonotype was recorded at least ten times. This chain uses TRBV20-1 with TRBJ2-1, with 9 bases fitting TRBD1. Germline loops: CDR1 DFQATT, CDR2 SNEGSKA (reference sequence). Unmatched junction bases numbered 7, after V lost 5 bases and J lost 2 bases. There are 15 residues in the CDR3. The chain's CDR3 is CSAFGTGSTYNEQFF. CDR3 DNA: TGCAGTGCTTTTGGGACAGGGTCAACCTACAATGAGCAGTTCTTC.

This clonotype was seen at least ten times. The chain carries TRBV9 and TRBJ2-1; possible D gene TRBD2, 6 bases. CDR1 is SGDLS, CDR2 YYNGEE, per germline. The CDR3 consists of 14 residues. Between the trimmed V and J ends, which lost 0 bases and 4 bases, there was a span of 8 bases. This chain's CDR3 is CASSVVGGYNEQFF. CDR3 nucleotides: TGTGCCAGCAGCGTAGTGGGAGGTTACAATGAGCAGTTCTTC.

This sequence joins TRBV29-1 and TRBJ2-3; 10 bases are shared with TRBD1. The V segment lost 3 bases and the J segment 2 bases; nucleotides outside the gene matches: 5. The germline V gene has CDR1 SQVTM and CDR2 ANQGSEA. This CDR3 is built from 15 residues. The CDR3 bases are TGCAGCGTTGAGCCCGGGACAGGGGCCACAGATACGCAGTATTTT. Amino acid sequence: CSVEPGTGATDTQYF.